This TCR beta chain appears in the sequencing data of a study of T cells after somatic rescue of genetic block. Profiled with immunoSEQ multiplex PCR; TCRdb holds only in-frame clones, not every one. The sample shows about 120,000 clones, 90% to 95% of them seen only once. This TCR came from a woman in her late teens or twenties. What was sequenced was peripheral blood mononuclear cells (PBMCs).

The DNA for the CDR3 is TGCAGCGTCGCTACAGGGACCATAACAGATACGCAGTATTTT. Amino acids: CSVATGTITDTQYF. The V call is TRBV29-1, the J call TRBJ2-3; possible D gene TRBD1, 6 bases. The V gene lost 6 bases and the J gene lost 3 bases, with 16 bases spanning the gap. Germline-derived CDR1 and CDR2 are SQVTM and ANQGSEA. This CDR3 is 14 amino acids long.